The 29 T cell receptor beta chains below were found in one sample sequenced in a study of blood T cell repertoires in COVID-19. The repertoire was sequenced with immunoSEQ multiplex PCR; TCRdb's copy has only in-frame clones and lacks some. Seen here are under 450,000 clones, roughly 86% observed once, and the top ten hold under 1.5%. Sequencing input: PBMCs or T cells enriched from blood (not recorded which). The receptors derive from a man aged 25-40 years who had recovered from COVID-19.

The chain uses TRBV6-5 and TRBJ1-2; the D gene is possibly TRBD1 (6 bases). V was pared by 5 bases and J by 5 bases, with 12 bases between. This CDR3 is 13 amino acids long. The germline gives CDR1 MNHEY, CDR2 SVGAGI. The CDR3 protein is CASSTDRIYGYTF. Here the CDR3 DNA reads TGTGCCAGCAGTACGGACAGAATATATGGCTACACCTTC.

The rearrangement joins TRBV30 to TRBJ1-2, with D possibly TRBD1 on 5 matching bases. CDR1 and CDR2 (germline): GTSNPN, SVGIG (reference sequence). The CDR3 contains 17 residues. V shed 4 bases and J shed 4 bases, with 25 bases lying between them. The CDR3 sequence is CAWIPLRFAGGVYGYTF. Here the CDR3 DNA reads TGTGCCTGGATACCACTACGGTTCGCTGGGGGGGTCTATGGCTACACCTTC.

This rearrangement joins TRBV5-1 to TRBJ1-1; maybe TRBD1 (6 bases). Trimming cost V 2 bases and J 8 bases, with 10 bases left between them. CDR3 length equals 12 residues. The V gene's germline CDR1 is SGHRS and CDR2 YFSETQ. The CDR3 DNA follows: TGCGCCAGCAGCTTTTATGGGACAGAAGCTTTCTTT. This translates into CASSFYGTEAFF.

This clone was recorded once. The chain is built from TRBV3-1 (or the pseudogene TRBV3-2) and TRBJ1-4, with 7 positions matching TRBD1. Germline V gives CDR1 LGHDT, CDR2 YNNKEL (reference sequence). V lost 10 bases to trimming and J lost 5 bases; unmatched junction nucleotides: 10. The CDR3 is 14 amino acids. CDR3 protein: CATSRGTANEKLFF. The CDR3 nucleotides read TGTGCCACCTCCCGAGGGACAGCAAATGAAAAACTGTTTTTT.

The chain recombines TRBV7-9 with TRBJ1-6, with 7 bases aligning to TRBD1. The V gene end was trimmed by 7 bases and the J gene end by 7 bases; junction bases not matched to a gene: 10. From germline, CDR1 is SEHNR and CDR2 FQNEAQ (reference sequence). The CDR3 spans 15 residues. DNA of the CDR3: TGTGCCAGCACGACGGGACAGTACCGGAATTCACCCCTCCACTTT. It codes for CASTTGQYRNSPLHF.

This chain joins TRBV30 and TRBJ2-1; TRBD1 matches 8 bases. The germline V gene has CDR1 GTSNPN and CDR2 SVGIG (reference sequence). The V and J ends lost 4 bases and 0 bases, in that order; junction bases with no gene match: 5. CDR3 size: 15 residues. CDR3 in amino acids: CAWNRDRSSYNEQFF. The CDR3 nucleotides are TGTGCCTGGAACCGGGACAGGAGCTCCTACAATGAGCAGTTCTTC. Full variable domain (remainder filled in from reference TRBV30 and TRBJ2-1): SQTIHQWPATLVQPVGSPLSLECTVEGTSNPNLYWYRQAAGRGLQLLFYSVGIGQISSEVPQNLSASRPQDRQFILSSKKLLLSDSGFYLCAWNRDRSSYNEQFFGPGTRLTVL.

The rearrangement links TRBV27 to TRBJ1-5; TRBD1 matches 12 bases. CDR1 is MNHEY, CDR2 SMNVEV, per germline (reference sequence). The CDR3 consists of 18 residues. V gave up 2 bases and J gave up 0 bases; unmatched junction bases: 5. Written as DNA, the CDR3 is TGTGCCAGCAGTTTAGGGACAGGGGGCCCTTATAGCAATCAGCCCCAGCATTTT. Translated, it gives CASSLGTGGPYSNQPQHF.

The gene calls are TRBV7-2 and TRBJ2-7, with 7 bases lining up with TRBD1. The germline gives CDR1 SGHTA, CDR2 FQGNSA. V lost 6 bases to trimming and J lost 3 bases; unmatched junction nucleotides: 11. The CDR3 contains 15 residues. The CDR3 protein is CASSSYRGGFYEQYF. The CDR3 region has the DNA TGTGCCAGCAGTAGTTACAGGGGTGGGTTCTACGAGCAGTACTTC.

This rearrangement joins TRBV3-1 (or the pseudogene TRBV3-2) to TRBJ2-3; a weak D match, TRBD1 (5 bases). The CDR3 spans 14 residues. The V end was cut by 1 base, the J end by 6 bases, with 11 bases between. Germline CDR1 reads LGHDT; CDR2 reads YNNKEL (reference sequence). Here the CDR3 reads CASSQGGGSDTQYF. DNA for the CDR3: TGTGCCAGCAGCCAAGGGGGCGGTTCCGATACGCAGTATTTT.

Concerning this clone: At the DNA level, this CDR3 is encoded by other sequences in the same sample as well. This chain joins TRBV7-9 and TRBJ2-1; 7 bases are shared with TRBD1. Germline V gives CDR1 SEHNR, CDR2 FQNEAQ (reference sequence). CDR3 size: 15 residues. V dropped 3 bases and J dropped 2; count of bases not matched to a gene: 4. In DNA form, the CDR3 reads TGTGCCAGCAGCTTCCGACAGGGTCCCTACAATGAGCAGTTCTTC. The encoded protein is CASSFRQGPYNEQFF.

The chain uses TRBV23-1 and TRBJ1-5; 7 bases map to TRBD1. TRBV23-1 qualifies as an ORF whose function is uncertain. CDR3 length: 15 amino acids. With V trimmed by 0 bases and J by 3 bases, 2 bases remained unmatched. This CDR3 is CASSQSGQNNQPQHF. For the CDR3, the DNA is TGCGCCAGCAGTCAATCGGGACAGAACAATCAGCCCCAGCATTTT.

The rearrangement joins TRBV27 to TRBJ2-2; no clear D. CDR1 is MNHEY, CDR2 SMNVEV, per germline (reference sequence). V lost 6 bases and J 2 bases, leaving 19 bases between the germline ends. The CDR3 has 17 amino acids. CDR3 region: CASSLRPVVLNTGELFF. CDR3 coding DNA: TGTGCCAGCAGCCTTCGCCCCGTCGTACTAAACACCGGGGAGCTGTTTTTT.

This chain connects TRBV5-1 to TRBJ1-2, with 7 bases matching TRBD1. This CDR3 is built from 14 residues. Germline assignment: CDR1 SGHRS and CDR2 YFSETQ. V shed 4 bases and J 4 bases; nucleotides not matched to a gene: 7. The CDR3 is CASSPGTDLYGYTF. The CDR3 coding sequence is TGCGCCAGCAGCCCCGGGACAGATCTCTATGGCTACACCTTC.

This CDR3 is CASSLESRGGEQFF. The CDR3 nucleotides are TGTGCCAGCAGCTTAGAATCCAGGGGAGGGGAGCAGTTCTTC. V usage is TRBV7-6 and J usage is TRBJ2-1, with a weak D call TRBD2 (7 bases). Germline CDR1 SGHVS, CDR2 FNYEAQ. Between the trimmed V and J ends, which lost 1 base and 10 bases, there was a span of 14 bases. This CDR3 region has 14 residues.

This sequence joins TRBV18 and TRBJ2-2, with TRBD2 as a possible D gene (5 bases). The V and J ends lost 3 bases and 8 bases respectively, with 10 bases between them. Germline CDR1 reads KGHSH; CDR2 reads LQKENI. The CDR3 has 13 residues. CDR3 DNA: TGTGCCAGCTCACCGGCGAGGGAGGGGGAGCTGTTTTTT. Amino acid sequence: CASSPAREGELFF.

The V and J genes are TRBV5-6 and TRBJ1-1; 8 nucleotides agree with TRBD1. There are 18 residues in the CDR3. Per the germline V gene, CDR1 is SGHDT and CDR2 is YYEEEE. Trimming removed 2 bases from V and 1 base from J; junction bases left unmatched: 13. CDR3 protein: CASSFVTFRDRKNTEAFF. The CDR3 bases are TGTGCCAGCAGCTTTGTTACATTCCGGGACAGGAAGAACACTGAAGCTTTCTTT. The full variable domain, its missing parts supplied by reference TRBV5-6 and TRBJ1-1, is DAGVTQSPTHLIKTRGQQVTLRCSPKSGHDTVSWYQQALGQGPQFIFQYYEEEERQRGNFPDRFSGHQFPNYSSELNVNALLLGDSALYLCASSFVTFRDRKNTEAFFGQGTRLTVV.

The chain is built from TRBV4-3 and TRBJ2-7; D perhaps matches TRBD1 (5 bases). Between the trimmed V and J ends, which lost 1 base and 2 bases, there was a span of 15 bases. The germline V gene encodes CDR1 LGHNA and CDR2 YSLEER. The CDR3 totals 16 residues. CDR3 region: CASSQVAQGTPYEQYF. The CDR3 nucleotides read TGCGCCAGCAGCCAAGTCGCTCAGGGAACTCCCTACGAGCAGTACTTC.

The V call is TRBV7-8, the J call TRBJ1-5; D uncertain. Germline CDR1 SGHVS, CDR2 FQNEAQ. Trimming removed 1 base from V and 1 base from J, with 5 bases in between. There are 14 residues in the CDR3. DNA of the CDR3: TGTGCCAGCAGCTTAGGGGCGAGCAATCAGCCCCAGCATTTT. Encoded protein: CASSLGASNQPQHF.

The CDR3 reads CASSYTRGAGTYEQYF. In nucleotides, the CDR3 is TGTGCCAGCAGTTACACCAGGGGGGCCGGAACCTACGAGCAGTACTTC. V usage is TRBV6-5 and J usage is TRBJ2-7; tentative D call: TRBD1 (7 bases). Germline V lookup: CDR1 MNHEY, CDR2 SVGAGI. The CDR3 length is 16 residues. V lost 2 bases and J 2 bases, leaving 16 bases between the germline ends.

The rearrangement links TRBV19 to TRBJ1-4, with TRBD1 as a possible D gene (5 bases). The CDR3 runs 19 residues. Trimming removed 7 bases from V and 3 bases from J, with 27 bases in between. From germline, CDR1 is LNHDA and CDR2 SQIVND (reference sequence). The CDR3 DNA reads as TGTGCCAGTAACCCGGGGGGACTGACCAAACCGGCGGCTAATGAAAAACTGTTTTTT. Residues: CASNPGGLTKPAANEKLFF.

This clone was detected only once. This chain links TRBV6-5 with TRBJ1-1; possibly TRBD1 for D (5 bases). Germline CDR1 reads MNHEY; CDR2 reads SVGAGI. The CDR3 covers 16 residues. With 2 bases removed from V and 7 bases from J, the gap between germline ends came to 20 bases. The CDR3 sequence: CASSYGTGIRRGEAFF. The CDR3 DNA reads as TGTGCCAGCAGTTACGGGACGGGGATCAGGAGGGGTGAAGCTTTCTTT.

The CDR3 sequence is CASSPAGTRSTDTQYF. The CDR3, as DNA: TGTGCCAGCAGCCCTGCCGGGACACGAAGCACAGATACGCAGTATTTT. The V gene is TRBV3-1 (or the pseudogene TRBV3-2), the J gene TRBJ2-3, with a tentative D call TRBD1 (6 bases). CDR1 LGHDT and CDR2 YNNKEL come from the germline V gene (reference sequence). Trimming took 4 bases from V and 0 from J, leaving 14 bases between them. CDR3 length: 16 residues.

The chain is built from TRBV27 and TRBJ2-7, with D possibly TRBD1 on 6 matching bases. This CDR3 is 15 amino acids long. The germline V gene encodes CDR1 MNHEY and CDR2 SMNVEV (reference sequence). Between the trimmed V and J ends, which lost 1 base and 2 bases, there was a span of 12 bases. In DNA, the CDR3 is TGTGCCAGCAGTTTATTCACAGGGCCCCCCTACGAGCAGTACTTC. Protein: CASSLFTGPPYEQYF.

This chain connects TRBV2 to TRBJ1-1; D not certain. The CDR3 has 12 residues. The germline V gene encodes CDR1 SNHLY and CDR2 FYNNEI. Trimming removed 6 bases from V and 5 bases from J, with 10 bases in between. CDR3 sequence: CASRSGGTEAFF. CDR3 nucleotide sequence: TGTGCCAGCAGATCGGGTGGAACTGAAGCTTTCTTT.

This clone was counted once. The V gene is TRBV3-1 (or the pseudogene TRBV3-2), the J gene TRBJ1-2; a possible D gene is TRBD1 (5 bases). Germline V gives CDR1 LGHDT, CDR2 YNNKEL (reference sequence). The ends were cut back, 3 bases at V and 7 bases at J, with 12 bases in the middle. CDR3 size: 13 residues. Here the CDR3 reads CASSQFLGAGYTF. The CDR3 coding sequence is TGTGCCAGCAGCCAGTTTTTAGGGGCTGGCTACACCTTC.

The chain uses TRBV6-5 and TRBJ2-7, with 9 bases that match TRBD1. With V trimmed by 10 bases and J by 2 bases, 9 bases remained unmatched. CDR1 MNHEY and CDR2 SVGAGI come from the germline V gene. This CDR3 spans 14 amino acids. In DNA, the CDR3 is TGTGCCACCAGAGTGGGACAGGGTCCCTACGAGCAGTACTTC. The encoded protein is CATRVGQGPYEQYF.

The chain recombines TRBV18 with TRBJ2-7; 9 bases line up with TRBD1. Germline V lookup: CDR1 KGHSH, CDR2 LQKENI. The CDR3 runs 12 residues. Trimming removed 6 bases from V and 3 bases from J; junction bases left unmatched: 0. CDR3 bases: TGTGCCAGCTCGGACAGGGGCTACGAGCAGTACTTC. This gives the protein CASSDRGYEQYF.

V usage is TRBV28 and J usage is TRBJ2-7, with D possibly being TRBD1 (6 bases). The CDR3 covers 14 residues. The germline V gene has CDR1 MDHEN and CDR2 SYDVKM. Between the trimmed V and J ends, which lost 5 bases and 1 base, there was a span of 12 bases. The CDR3 sequence is CASSQGPRSYEQYF. The CDR3 nucleotides read TGTGCCAGCAGTCAGGGGCCGCGATCCTACGAGCAGTACTTC.

The V and J genes are TRBV19 and TRBJ1-1; no clear D gene. In germline, CDR1 is LNHDA, CDR2 SQIVND (reference sequence). The CDR3 runs 13 residues. Trimming pared 9 bases from V and 0 bases from J, leaving 11 bases between. This chain's CDR3 is CASHGRVNTEAFF. The CDR3 nucleotides are TGTGCCAGCCATGGCCGGGTGAACACTGAAGCTTTCTTT.